This TCR beta chain stems from a study of T cells in Graves' hyperthyroidism and ophthalmopathy. Patients aged 18 to 65 with hyperthyroidism were newly diagnosed, with duration under 2 months. This clonotype occurred many times. RNA transcripts served as the template for amplifying TCR beta CDR3 regions. The HTBI set primed first-round TCR CDR3 RT-PCR. TCRdb re-analysed the multiplex PCR reads in MiXCR, keeping a single row per CDR3 protein. Altogether approximately 150,000 distinct CDR3 sequences are present, 9.4% being singletons, with the ten largest covering approximately 20%. Trimming took off 6 bases at V and 7 bases at J, with 25 bases between the two ends. The CDR3 spans 16 residues. Germline CDR1 SGHVS, CDR2 FQNEAQ.

The sequence was obtained from a woman younger than 35 with Graves' hyperthyroidism that later progressed to Graves' ophthalmopathy. This chain connects TRBV7-8 to TRBJ2-7; possibly TRBD1 or TRBD2 for D (5 bases each). The source material was blood. CDR3 amino acids: CASSYTSGPQRGEQYF. The CDR3 DNA sequence: TGTGCCAGCAGTTATACATCGGGACCCCAGAGGGGAGAGCAGTACTTC.